This note documents a single T cell receptor beta chain sequence. This entry is derived from a study of cytomegalovirus exposure and HLA in healthy donors. In the PCR, 60 Vbeta and 13 Jbeta primers were used. Produced via immunoSEQ multiplex PCR; TCRdb's table is partial and in-frame only. The sample comprises 100,000 to 150,000 clones, roughly 70% of which are singletons, and just under 3% rests with the top ten. The CDR3 has 13 amino acids. CDR1 and CDR2 (germline): SQVTM, ANQGSEA. V was pared by 1 base and J by 7 bases, with 13 bases between. This chain links TRBV29-1 with TRBJ1-2, with D unclear. This sequence originates from a woman in her thirties or forties in good health and CMV-seropositive. The sample taken for sequencing was PBMCs. CDR3 DNA: TGCAGCGTTGAAGTCGGGAAGGAGGGTGGCTACACCTTC. It yields the protein CSVEVGKEGGYTF.